The subject of this entry is one T cell receptor (beta chain). These data belong to a study of blood T cells in healthy people across ages. Study-wide context: T cells yielded about one barcoded beta molecule per two cells through template switching.

The authors ran a second PCR of roughly 6 to 12 cycles using a sample-barcoded 5' primer and a J-beta primer mix. TCRdb passed the 5' RACE reads through MiXCR, listing each CDR3 protein once. The sample records about 290,000 distinct CDR3 sequences, 27% being singletons. Sequencing was performed on blood. The sequence derives from a woman in her sixties or seventies in good health.

The CDR3 loop reads CASSPTGTVTSTGELFF. CDR3 DNA: TGTGCCAGCAGCCCAACCGGGACAGTGACCAGCACCGGGGAGCTGTTTTTT. The V and J genes are TRBV7-6 and TRBJ2-2; 7 positions agree with TRBD1. Per germline, CDR1 SGHVS and CDR2 FNYEAQ. Trimming removed 5 bases from V and 4 bases from J; junction bases left unmatched: 13. The CDR3 has 17 residues.